This TCR beta chain is drawn from a study of CD8+ T cells in alopecia areata. Broader study findings: Treatment with tofacitinib significantly lowered scalp clonality and reduced expanded CD8+ clones among the top 100.

The treatment denotes: oral pan-JAK inhibitor, 5-10 mg twice daily. The authors extracted RNA and reverse transcribed it into cDNA as the sequencing template. Data came from immunoSEQ multiplex PCR; TCRdb stores just in-frame clones and leaves some out. The repertoire consists of 150,000 to 200,000 clones, with 40% to 65% occurring once and the leading ten covering 10% to 13%. Comment on this clone: Its cognate antigen is unknown.

The TCR sequence derives from a human donor with alopecia areata. Sample: CD8+ T cells sorted from blood, taken at week 24, from a patient treated with tofacitinib.

CDR3 in amino acids: CASSQDRQEETQYF. The CDR3 DNA reads TGCGCCAGCAGCCAAGATCGGCAGGAAGAGACCCAGTACTTC. The V gene is TRBV4-3, the J gene TRBJ2-5, with no clear D. V lost 0 bases and J lost 3, with 8 bases in between. The germline CDR1 and CDR2 sequences are LGHNA and YSLEER. This CDR3 has 14 amino acids.